Listed below are T cell receptor beta chains from one sample, sequenced in a study of blood T cells in healthy people across ages. TCRdb recomputed calls from the 5' RACE reads with MiXCR, one row per CDR3 protein. The sample lists 800,000 to 900,000 distinct CDR3 sequences, 62% occurring once. Sequencing used blood. The receptors were sampled from a man between 25 and 39 years old in good health. CDR3s include the opening cysteine and the closing phenylalanine or tryptophan. The order of the fields is CDR3 DNA, CDR3 protein, J gene, V gene, D gene, clone size. The D gene is left open where the match is weak. The size field is filled for only some rows; it gives once, few, many or a size class.

DNA: TGTGCCAGCAGCTTAGACGCGGGACAGGGGTACAATGAGCAGTTCTTC; CDR3: CASSLDAGQGYNEQFF; J: TRBJ2-1; V: TRBV7-2; D: TRBD1; size: -
DNA: TGTGCCAGCAGCTTCCAGGGAGGATACCAAGAGACCCAGTACTTC; CDR3: CASSFQGGYQETQYF; J: TRBJ2-5; V: TRBV7-2; D: -; size: many
DNA: TGCAGTGCTAGAGATTTGGCTCAAGCCCCCTATGGCTACACCTTC; CDR3: CSARDLAQAPYGYTF; J: TRBJ1-2; V: TRBV20-1; D: -; size: few
DNA: TGCGCCAGCAGCCTCCAGGGGAACACTGAAGCTTTCTTT; CDR3: CASSLQGNTEAFF; J: TRBJ1-1; V: TRBV4-3; D: -; size: many
DNA: TGTGCCAGCAGTTTAAGTGGGGACAGGGACCACGAGCAGTACTTC; CDR3: CASSLSGDRDHEQYF; J: TRBJ2-7; V: TRBV28; D: TRBD1; size: many
DNA: TGTGCCAGCAGTTACCGGGGGATGGGCGGGGAGCTGTTTTTT; CDR3: CASSYRGMGGELFF; J: TRBJ2-2; V: TRBV6-5; D: -; size: few
DNA: TGCAGTGCTAGAGGCCCGGGTACGCAGTATTTT; CDR3: CSARGPGTQYF; J: TRBJ2-3; V: TRBV20-1; D: -; size: -
DNA: TGTGCCATCAGTGGCGGGGGCCGGAATGGGGAGACCCAGTACTTC; CDR3: CAISGGGRNGETQYF; J: TRBJ2-5; V: TRBV10-3; D: -; size: -
DNA: TGTGCCCGCCAGGGTGCAACTAATGAAAAACTGTTTTTT; CDR3: CARQGATNEKLFF; J: TRBJ1-4; V: TRBV2; D: -; size: -
DNA: TGCGCCAGCAGCCAAGTGGCGGACCTTTTCTACGAGCAGTACTTC; CDR3: CASSQVADLFYEQYF; J: TRBJ2-7; V: TRBV4-1; D: -; size: -
DNA: TGTGCCAGCAGCGGAACAGGGGGCTTATACGAGCAGTACTTC; CDR3: CASSGTGGLYEQYF; J: TRBJ2-7; V: TRBV9; D: TRBD1; size: -
DNA: TGTGCCAGCAGACCTGTGGGCGCTGACAAAGAGGATACGCAGTATTTT; CDR3: CASRPVGADKEDTQYF; J: TRBJ2-3; V: TRBV7-7; D: -; size: -
DNA: TGTGCCAGCAGTTTTAGAGGTCCAGCCCCGGGACTGTTTTTT; CDR3: CASSFRGPAPGLFF; J: TRBJ1-4; V: TRBV28; D: -; size: -
DNA: TGTGCCAGCAGCTTTTCACAGTACGAGCAGTACTTC; CDR3: CASSFSQYEQYF; J: TRBJ2-7; V: TRBV5-6; D: -; size: -
DNA: TGTGCCAGCAGGCGGGCTCTCAATGAGCAGTTCTTC; CDR3: CASRRALNEQFF; J: TRBJ2-1; V: TRBV27; D: -; size: -
DNA: TGTGCCAGCAGTTACTCGAATGTGGGGTACAGCGCAGATACGCAGTATTTT; CDR3: CASSYSNVGYSADTQYF; J: TRBJ2-3; V: TRBV6-2/TRBV6-3; D: -; size: -
DNA: TGTGCCAGCAGCGCGGGACTAGCGGCCTACGAGCAGTACTTC; CDR3: CASSAGLAAYEQYF; J: TRBJ2-7; V: TRBV7-2; D: TRBD2; size: -
DNA: TGTGCCATCAGTGAGTCAAGGGTAAACACAGATACGCAGTATTTT; CDR3: CAISESRVNTDTQYF; J: TRBJ2-3; V: TRBV10-3; D: -; size: -
DNA: TGCAGTGCTAGAGCCACAGGGGGTGGTGGCTACACCTTC; CDR3: CSARATGGGGYTF; J: TRBJ1-2; V: TRBV20-1; D: TRBD1; size: many
DNA: TGTGCCAGCAGGGGCTTCCCGGGATCGAGGGAAGATACGCAGTATTTT; CDR3: CASRGFPGSREDTQYF; J: TRBJ2-3; V: TRBV6-2/TRBV6-3; D: -; size: once
DNA: TGCGCCAGCAGCTCGGGACTAGCGGGACCCAGCTCCTACAATGAGCAGTACTTC; CDR3: CASSSGLAGPSSYNEQYF; J: TRBJ2-5; V: TRBV5-1; D: TRBD2; size: once
DNA: TGCAGCGTTAAACAGGGTACCTACGAGCAGTACTTC; CDR3: CSVKQGTYEQYF; J: TRBJ2-7; V: TRBV29-1; D: -; size: few
DNA: TGTGCCAGCAGCCTGACAGGGACGGACTATGGCTACACCTTC; CDR3: CASSLTGTDYGYTF; J: TRBJ1-2; V: TRBV7-9; D: TRBD1; size: -
DNA: TGCAGTGCCCCGGGCCCACAGGGGGCCGACGAGCAGTACTTC; CDR3: CSAPGPQGADEQYF; J: TRBJ2-7; V: TRBV20-1; D: TRBD1; size: -
DNA: TGCAGTTCCAGACCCCTAAGGGGAGCTAACTATGGCTACACCTTC; CDR3: CSSRPLRGANYGYTF; J: TRBJ1-2; V: TRBV20-1; D: -; size: -
DNA: TGCGCCAGCAGCTGGTATGGGACCTACGAGCAGTACTTC; CDR3: CASSWYGTYEQYF; J: TRBJ2-7; V: TRBV5-1; D: -; size: -
DNA: TGTGCCATCAGTGATGCGGCGAAGTCGAACACTGAAGCTTTCTTT; CDR3: CAISDAAKSNTEAFF; J: TRBJ1-1; V: TRBV10-3; D: -; size: -
DNA: TGTGCCAGCAGCTTAGATAGGGACAGCCTAGCCAAAAACATTCAGTACTTC; CDR3: CASSLDRDSLAKNIQYF; J: TRBJ2-4; V: TRBV11-2; D: TRBD1; size: -
DNA: TGTGCCAGCAGCTTGGGTCGGGGGGTTGAGCAGTTCTTC; CDR3: CASSLGRGVEQFF; J: TRBJ2-1; V: TRBV5-4; D: TRBD2; size: -
DNA: TGCAGCGTAGATCAGGGACAGGGGAGGTACGAGCAGTACTTC; CDR3: CSVDQGQGRYEQYF; J: TRBJ2-7; V: TRBV29-1; D: TRBD1; size: -
DNA: TGTGCCAGCAGTGAAATGGCGGGGGGGCCTTCGGGGTTCTTC; CDR3: CASSEMAGGPSGFF; J: TRBJ2-1; V: TRBV2; D: TRBD2; size: -
DNA: TGTGCCAGCGATCCAGGGTCGATGGGCCAAGAGACCCAGTACTTC; CDR3: CASDPGSMGQETQYF; J: TRBJ2-5; V: TRBV6-1; D: -; size: -
DNA: TGTGCTAGCAGACAGGACAGTTCACCCCTCCACTTT; CDR3: CASRQDSSPLHF; J: TRBJ1-6; V: TRBV12-5; D: -; size: -
DNA: TGTGCCAGCAGCTTAGGCTGGGGGGCGGGGCAGTTCTTC; CDR3: CASSLGWGAGQFF; J: TRBJ2-1; V: TRBV11-3; D: -; size: -
DNA: TGTGCCAGCAGCTTACTGGGGTTTAATTCACCCCTCCACTTT; CDR3: CASSLLGFNSPLHF; J: TRBJ1-6; V: TRBV7-3; D: -; size: -
DNA: TGCGCCAGCAGTGGGGAGCACAATGAGCAGTTCTTC; CDR3: CASSGEHNEQFF; J: TRBJ2-1; V: TRBV2; D: -; size: -
DNA: TGTGCCATCACCTCCGCACCGGATACGCAGTATTTT; CDR3: CAITSAPDTQYF; J: TRBJ2-3; V: TRBV10-3; D: -; size: -
DNA: TGTGCCAGCATCTCCGGGACAGAACACGTCAATGAGCAGTTCTTC; CDR3: CASISGTEHVNEQFF; J: TRBJ2-1; V: TRBV28; D: TRBD1; size: few
DNA: TGTGCCAGCAGCTTAGGGGACGGCCCTATCACCCTCCACTTT; CDR3: CASSLGDGPITLHF; J: TRBJ1-6; V: TRBV7-3; D: -; size: -
DNA: TGCAGCGTTCCGACAGGACAAAACTATGGCTACACCTTC; CDR3: CSVPTGQNYGYTF; J: TRBJ1-2; V: TRBV29-1; D: -; size: once
DNA: TGTGCCAGCAGCGAGACTGGACAGGAGAACTATGGCTACACCTTC; CDR3: CASSETGQENYGYTF; J: TRBJ1-2; V: TRBV7-3; D: TRBD1; size: few
DNA: TGTGCCAGCAGTCCCAGGGCAATCCAAGAGACCCAGTACTTC; CDR3: CASSPRAIQETQYF; J: TRBJ2-5; V: TRBV12-3/TRBV12-4; D: -; size: -
DNA: TGTGCCAGCAGCCAAGTTGGGGTAATCCGAGGGGGACAGGGAAACGAGCAGTACTTC; CDR3: CASSQVGVIRGGQGNEQYF; J: TRBJ2-7; V: TRBV14; D: TRBD1; size: few
DNA: TGTGCCAGCAGCCAAGATTGGGAGGGAGTGAGCGTAAACGAAAAACTGTTTTTT; CDR3: CASSQDWEGVSVNEKLFF; J: TRBJ1-4; V: TRBV3-1; D: -; size: -
DNA: TGTGCCATCAGGGCCACAGGAATGAACACTGAAGCTTTCTTT; CDR3: CAIRATGMNTEAFF; J: TRBJ1-1; V: TRBV10-3; D: -; size: -
DNA: TGCGCCAGCAGCCCCCGGACGGGGACTCGGGGAGGTAATGAGCAGTTCTTC; CDR3: CASSPRTGTRGGNEQFF; J: TRBJ2-1; V: TRBV4-1; D: -; size: -
DNA: TGTGCCAGCAGCCGTAATAGCGGGGGGCAGCCCGATACGCAGTATTTT; CDR3: CASSRNSGGQPDTQYF; J: TRBJ2-3; V: TRBV7-2; D: TRBD2; size: -
DNA: TGTGCCAGCTCACCAGGGGGACTAGCGGGGGCCAGTGAGCAGTTCTTC; CDR3: CASSPGGLAGASEQFF; J: TRBJ2-1; V: TRBV18; D: TRBD2; size: once
DNA: TGTGCCAGCAGTTTTGGGCAGGGGGATATTAGATACGAGCAGTACTTC; CDR3: CASSFGQGDIRYEQYF; J: TRBJ2-7; V: TRBV12-3/TRBV12-4; D: TRBD1; size: few
DNA: TGCAGCGTTTTTGGGAGGGTAGCTTTCTTT; CDR3: CSVFGRVAFF; J: TRBJ1-1; V: TRBV29-1; D: -; size: -
DNA: TGTGCCAGCAGCAGGACGGGACAGGGCGACATCGGGTATGGCTACACCTTC; CDR3: CASSRTGQGDIGYGYTF; J: TRBJ1-2; V: TRBV11-1; D: TRBD1; size: -
DNA: TGTGCCAGCAGGATGGGACAGGGACTCTCTGGGGCCAACGTCCTGACTTTC; CDR3: CASRMGQGLSGANVLTF; J: TRBJ2-6; V: TRBV7-2; D: TRBD1; size: -
DNA: TGTGCCACCTTAAAAGAACCGGGACAGTACAATCAGCCCCAGCATTTT; CDR3: CATLKEPGQYNQPQHF; J: TRBJ1-5; V: TRBV7-2; D: TRBD1; size: few